These 14 T cell receptor beta chains were sequenced from one sample in a study of beta chain features in type 1 diabetes. General observations from the study: Within each of all four CD4+ subsets, Type 1 diabetes patients had TCRB CDR3s that were moderately but significantly shorter.

Expressed TCRB transcripts were sequenced after all isolated RNA was converted to cDNA. Profiling relied on immunoSEQ multiplex PCR, and the TCRdb table lists in-frame clones only, not all of them. The sample includes roughly 280,000 clones, approximately 24% of them seen just once. No antigen has been identified for these receptors. Sequenced input: naive CD4+ T cells from blood. The origin of the receptors is a woman aged 25 to 45 with type 1 diabetes.

This chain links TRBV5-1 with TRBJ2-2; a weak D match, TRBD2 (5 bases). V lost 4 bases, J lost 4 bases, and 11 bases lay in between. The CDR3 length is 14 residues. The germline V gene encodes CDR1 SGHRS and CDR2 YFSETQ. The CDR3 region is CASSLRRGTGELFF. CDR3 coding DNA: TGCGCCAGCAGCCTGCGACGGGGCACCGGGGAGCTGTTTTTT.

This chain connects TRBV28 to TRBJ2-5; 13 bases line up with TRBD2. This CDR3 contains 17 residues. Germline CDR1 and CDR2: MDHEN and SYDVKM. V was clipped by 1 base and J by 5 bases; unmatched bases: 7. The CDR3 is CASSLLLAGGPGETQYF. The CDR3 DNA sequence: TGTGCCAGCAGTTTATTACTAGCGGGAGGGCCTGGGGAGACCCAGTACTTC.

The J gene is TRBJ1-1, the V gene TRBV4-2, with D tentatively TRBD1 (6 bases). Trimming stripped 7 bases from V and 2 bases from J, with 14 bases between. There are 14 residues in the CDR3. Germline loops: CDR1 LGHNA, CDR2 YNFKEQ. The CDR3 nucleotides are TGTGCCAGCAACTCGTTACAGGGTAACACTGAAGCTTTCTTT. Translated: CASNSLQGNTEAFF.

The chain is built from TRBV7-8 and TRBJ2-7; maybe TRBD1 (5 bases). The CDR3 runs 15 residues. V gave up 2 bases and J gave up 0 bases, with 11 bases separating them. Germline-derived CDR1 and CDR2 are SGHVS and FQNEAQ. This CDR3 is CASSLPGISSYEQYF. The CDR3 DNA follows: TGTGCCAGCAGCTTACCAGGGATTAGCTCCTACGAGCAGTACTTC. Full variable domain (rest looked up from reference TRBV7-8 and TRBJ2-7): GAGVSQSPRYKVAKRGQDVALRCDPISGHVSLFWYQQALGQGPEFLTYFQNEAQLDKSGLPSDRFFAERPEGSVSTLKIQRTQQEDSAVYLCASSLPGISSYEQYFGPGTRLTVT.

This clone appeared a few times. The V and J genes are TRBV29-1 and TRBJ1-2; TRBD1 matches at 10 bases. The CDR3 has 13 amino acids. Trimming at V came to 6 bases and at J to 6 bases, leaving 7 bases not matched to a gene. CDR1 SQVTM and CDR2 ANQGSEA come from the germline V gene. The CDR3 loop is CSVTGTGVDGYTF. The CDR3, as DNA: TGCAGCGTGACCGGGACAGGGGTAGATGGCTACACCTTC.

This clone was seen a few times. The gene calls are TRBV5-1 and TRBJ2-7, with a possible D match to TRBD1 (6 bases). V was shortened by 2 bases and J by 5 bases, with 14 bases between the two germline ends. The germline CDR1 and CDR2 sequences are SGHRS and YFSETQ. The CDR3 is 14 amino acids. CDR3 loop: CASSFDRMYDEQYF. The CDR3 DNA is TGCGCCAGCAGCTTCGACAGGATGTACGACGAGCAGTACTTC.

This chain connects TRBV11-2 to TRBJ2-7, with 7 bases matching TRBD2. The CDR3 is 14 residues long. Trimming removed 4 bases from V and 3 bases from J; junction bases left unmatched: 6. The germline CDR1 and CDR2 sequences are SGHAT and FQNNGV. The CDR3 DNA is TGTGCCAGCAGCTCGGGACTATTGAACTACGAGCAGTACTTC. This gives the protein CASSSGLLNYEQYF.

In its sample, this clone was seen a few times. As DNA, the CDR3 is TGTGCCAGCTGCTCTCGGAGGAATAGCGAGCAAGAGACCCAGTACTTC. Translated, it gives CASCSRRNSEQETQYF. The chain carries TRBV18 and TRBJ2-5, with a weak D call TRBD2 (5 bases). The length of the CDR3 is 16 residues. V shed 7 bases and J shed 2 bases, with 20 bases lying between them. The germline gives CDR1 KGHSH, CDR2 LQKENI.

This clone was observed a handful of times. The chain combines TRBV11-3 with TRBJ2-5; D possibly corresponds to TRBD2 (6 bases). Between the trimmed V and J ends, which lost 3 bases and 5 bases, there was a span of 10 bases. Germline assignment: CDR1 SGHNT and CDR2 YENEEA. The CDR3 is made up of 13 amino acids. This chain's CDR3 is CASSLWAGETQYF. The CDR3 coding sequence is TGTGCCAGCAGCTTGTGGGCGGGGGAGACCCAGTACTTC.

This clone was observed a handful of times. The chain is built from TRBV29-1 and TRBJ1-4; D perhaps matches TRBD1 (6 bases). Germline V gene sequence: CDR1 SQVTM, CDR2 ANQGSEA. V lost 7 bases to trimming and J lost 3 bases, with 12 bases between them. This CDR3 has 13 amino acids. CDR3 amino acids: CSAGQLSNEKLFF. The CDR3 DNA is TGCAGCGCTGGACAGCTATCTAATGAAAAACTGTTTTTT.

This clone was seen a few times. V and J are TRBV7-2 and TRBJ1-2, with 7 bases fitting TRBD1. Unmatched junction bases numbered 2, after V lost 5 bases and J lost 2 bases. The CDR3 is 13 amino acids. CDR1 and CDR2 from the germline V gene are SGHTA and FQGNSA. The CDR3 nucleotides read TGTGCCAGCAGCCGGGACAGCAACTATGGCTACACCTTC. Protein: CASSRDSNYGYTF.

This clone was detected once. This chain connects TRBV5-1 to TRBJ1-2; D is perhaps TRBD1 (5 bases). Germline CDR1 and CDR2: SGHRS and YFSETQ. V shed 2 bases and J shed 3 bases, with 8 bases lying between them. CDR3 length equals 13 residues. The CDR3 DNA reads TGCGCCAGCAGCTTACAGGAAGACTATGGCTACACCTTC. Translating gives CASSLQEDYGYTF.

This clone was seen more than once but under ten times. The genes are TRBV4-1 and TRBJ2-5; 13 nucleotides match TRBD2. Germline trimming cut 5 bases from V and 0 bases from J; bases unmatched to any gene: 6. The CDR3 totals 17 residues. The germline V gene encodes CDR1 MGHRA and CDR2 YSYEKL. The CDR3 DNA reads as TGCGCCAGCAGCAGGACTAGCGGGAGAATCCACCAAGAGACCCAGTACTTC. Residues: CASSRTSGRIHQETQYF.

The J gene is TRBJ1-5, the V gene TRBV19; D unclear. Germline V gives CDR1 LNHDA, CDR2 SQIVND (reference sequence). V lost 1 base, J lost 3 bases, and 10 bases lay in between. CDR3 size: 15 residues. The CDR3 loop is CASSIVAGDNQPQHF. DNA for the CDR3: TGTGCCAGTAGTATAGTCGCAGGTGACAATCAGCCCCAGCATTTT.